This is a list of T cell receptor beta chains from one sample in a study of CD8+ T cells in alopecia areata. Measured with immunoSEQ multiplex PCR; TCRdb has only the in-frame clones, and not every one. The sample lists over 100,000 clones; around 53% were seen once. Here the sequenced sample was CD8+ T cells sorted from blood, taken at week 24, from a patient treated with tofacitinib. The source of these receptors is a human donor with alopecia areata. CDR3s include the opening cysteine and the closing phenylalanine or tryptophan. The order of the fields is V gene, clone size, J gene, D gene, CDR3 protein, CDR3 DNA. D genes are given only for firm matches. Rows give clone size only sometimes, using once, few, many, or a class for an expanded clone.

v_gene: TRBV6-4; abundance: medium-sized; j_gene: TRBJ2-3; d_gene: TRBD2; CDR3aa: CASSDSSGGTDTQYF; CDR3nt: TGTGCCAGCAGTGACTCTAGCGGGGGCACAGATACGCAGTATTTT
v_gene: TRBV4-2; abundance: NA; j_gene: TRBJ1-1; d_gene: NA; CDR3aa: CASSDRVNTEAFF; CDR3nt: TGTGCCAGCAGCGACCGGGTTAACACTGAAGCTTTCTTT
v_gene: TRBV9; abundance: NA; j_gene: TRBJ1-3; d_gene: NA; CDR3aa: CASSVDGTRGNTIYF; CDR3nt: TGTGCCAGCAGCGTAGATGGGACGAGGGGAAACACCATATATTTT
v_gene: TRBV4-3; abundance: few; j_gene: TRBJ1-1; d_gene: NA; CDR3aa: CASRHSMEAPEAFF; CDR3nt: TGCGCCAGCAGGCATAGCATGGAGGCCCCTGAAGCTTTCTTT
v_gene: TRBV27; abundance: NA; j_gene: TRBJ1-5; d_gene: NA; CDR3aa: CASSLGGFNQPQHF; CDR3nt: TGTGCCAGCAGTTTAGGGGGATTCAATCAGCCCCAGCATTTT
v_gene: TRBV6-5; abundance: few; j_gene: TRBJ2-5; d_gene: NA; CDR3aa: CASTIGRGLGETQYF; CDR3nt: TGTGCCAGCACCATAGGCCGCGGACTTGGAGAGACCCAGTACTTC
v_gene: TRBV13; abundance: NA; j_gene: TRBJ1-2; d_gene: NA; CDR3aa: CASSLIQGEEYYGYTF; CDR3nt: TGTGCCAGCAGCTTGATCCAGGGCGAAGAGTACTATGGCTACACCTTC
v_gene: TRBV6-1; abundance: NA; j_gene: TRBJ1-1; d_gene: TRBD1; CDR3aa: CASSDPGQVRTEAFF; CDR3nt: TGTGCCAGCAGTGACCCAGGACAGGTGCGCACTGAAGCTTTCTTT
v_gene: TRBV30; abundance: NA; j_gene: TRBJ2-2; d_gene: NA; CDR3aa: CAWSVGVITGELFF; CDR3nt: TGTGCCTGGAGTGTAGGTGTGATCACCGGGGAGCTGTTTTTT
v_gene: TRBV7-3; abundance: NA; j_gene: TRBJ1-2; d_gene: TRBD1; CDR3aa: CASSPGTGLVYGYTF; CDR3nt: TGTGCCAGCAGCCCTGGGACAGGGCTAGTCTATGGCTACACCTTC
v_gene: TRBV7-9; abundance: NA; j_gene: TRBJ2-3; d_gene: NA; CDR3aa: CASTRDSGLSLSF; CDR3nt: TGTGCCAGCACCCGAGATTCGGGCCTATCCCTTTCCTTT
v_gene: TRBV19; abundance: NA; j_gene: TRBJ1-1; d_gene: NA; CDR3aa: CASTVPEMNTEAFF; CDR3nt: TGTGCCAGTACCGTTCCAGAAATGAACACTGAAGCTTTCTTT
v_gene: TRBV13; abundance: NA; j_gene: TRBJ2-3; d_gene: NA; CDR3aa: CASSNRSHTDTQYF; CDR3nt: TGTGCCAGTTCTAATAGGTCTCACACAGATACGCAGTATTTT
v_gene: TRBV27; abundance: NA; j_gene: TRBJ1-1; d_gene: TRBD1; CDR3aa: CASSMGQGWTEAFF; CDR3nt: TGTGCCAGCAGTATGGGACAGGGTTGGACTGAAGCTTTCTTT
v_gene: TRBV5-1; abundance: few; j_gene: TRBJ1-5; d_gene: NA; CDR3aa: CASSQRVSQCNQPQHF; CDR3nt: TGCGCCAGCAGCCAACGAGTATCGCAGTGCAATCAGCCCCAGCATTTT
v_gene: TRBV27; abundance: NA; j_gene: TRBJ1-5; d_gene: NA; CDR3aa: CASSLTGGYSNQPQHF; CDR3nt: TGTGCCAGCAGTTTGACGGGGGGTTATAGCAATCAGCCCCAGCATTTT
v_gene: TRBV9; abundance: NA; j_gene: TRBJ2-5; d_gene: TRBD1; CDR3aa: CASSRDRVHQETQYF; CDR3nt: TGTGCCAGCAGCCGGGACAGGGTCCACCAAGAGACCCAGTACTTC
v_gene: TRBV5-1; abundance: NA; j_gene: TRBJ2-1; d_gene: NA; CDR3aa: CASSSASYNEQFF; CDR3nt: TGCGCCAGCAGCTCCGCGAGCTACAATGAGCAGTTCTTC
v_gene: TRBV29-1; abundance: few; j_gene: TRBJ2-7; d_gene: NA; CDR3aa: CSVGWGEYEQYF; CDR3nt: TGCAGCGTTGGATGGGGAGAATACGAGCAGTACTTC
v_gene: TRBV9; abundance: NA; j_gene: TRBJ1-4; d_gene: NA; CDR3aa: CASTRTESTNEKLFF; CDR3nt: TGTGCCAGCACCAGAACAGAATCAACTAATGAAAAACTGTTTTTT
v_gene: TRBV11-2; abundance: NA; j_gene: TRBJ2-7; d_gene: NA; CDR3aa: CASSLPGLYEQYF; CDR3nt: TGTGCCAGCAGCTTACCCGGGCTCTACGAGCAGTACTTC
v_gene: TRBV7-9; abundance: NA; j_gene: TRBJ2-2; d_gene: NA; CDR3aa: CASSSGENTGELFF; CDR3nt: TGTGCCAGCAGCTCCGGAGAGAACACCGGGGAGCTGTTTTTT
v_gene: TRBV7-6; abundance: NA; j_gene: TRBJ1-4; d_gene: TRBD1; CDR3aa: CASSGDSANEKLFF; CDR3nt: TGTGCCAGCAGCGGGGACAGCGCAAATGAAAAACTGTTTTTT
v_gene: TRBV7-2; abundance: NA; j_gene: TRBJ2-6; d_gene: NA; CDR3aa: CASSSSGANVLTF; CDR3nt: TGTGCCAGCAGTTCTTCTGGGGCCAACGTCCTGACTTTC
v_gene: TRBV5-6; abundance: NA; j_gene: TRBJ1-1; d_gene: NA; CDR3aa: CASSYYDTEAFF; CDR3nt: TGTGCCAGCAGCTATTATGACACTGAAGCTTTCTTT
v_gene: TRBV29-1; abundance: few; j_gene: TRBJ1-4; d_gene: NA; CDR3aa: CSVVSVVNEKLFF; CDR3nt: TGCAGCGTTGTCTCGGTGGTTAATGAAAAACTGTTTTTT
v_gene: TRBV4-1; abundance: NA; j_gene: TRBJ1-4; d_gene: NA; CDR3aa: CASSQTGGWEKLFF; CDR3nt: TGCGCCAGCAGCCAAACAGGAGGTTGGGAAAAACTGTTTTTT
v_gene: TRBV23-1; abundance: few; j_gene: TRBJ2-1; d_gene: NA; CDR3aa: CASSRRTPYNEQFF; CDR3nt: TGCGCCAGCAGTAGGAGGACACCCTACAATGAGCAGTTCTTC
v_gene: TRBV4-3; abundance: NA; j_gene: TRBJ2-1; d_gene: TRBD2; CDR3aa: CASSQELAGYNEQFF; CDR3nt: TGCGCCAGCAGCCAAGAGCTAGCGGGGTACAATGAGCAGTTCTTC
v_gene: TRBV5-6; abundance: NA; j_gene: TRBJ2-7; d_gene: NA; CDR3aa: CASSLGSAYEQYF; CDR3nt: TGTGCCAGCAGCTTGGGCTCTGCCTACGAGCAGTACTTC
v_gene: TRBV19; abundance: NA; j_gene: TRBJ1-1; d_gene: NA; CDR3aa: CASSIGMGTEAFF; CDR3nt: TGTGCCAGTAGTATAGGAATGGGCACTGAAGCTTTCTTT
v_gene: TRBV27; abundance: NA; j_gene: TRBJ2-7; d_gene: TRBD2; CDR3aa: CASSLLAEDYEQYF; CDR3nt: TGTGCCAGCAGTTTACTAGCGGAAGATTACGAGCAGTACTTC
v_gene: TRBV7-9; abundance: few; j_gene: TRBJ2-7; d_gene: NA; CDR3aa: CASSFAIPLSYEQYF; CDR3nt: TGTGCCAGCAGCTTTGCGATCCCTCTATCTTACGAGCAGTACTTC
v_gene: TRBV29-1; abundance: NA; j_gene: TRBJ2-5; d_gene: NA; CDR3aa: CSVGTGRRQETQYF; CDR3nt: TGCAGCGTTGGCACAGGAAGGCGGCAAGAGACCCAGTACTTC
v_gene: TRBV6-5; abundance: NA; j_gene: TRBJ1-1; d_gene: TRBD1; CDR3aa: CASSPLTGSTEAFF; CDR3nt: TGTGCCAGCAGTCCTCTGACAGGGAGCACTGAAGCTTTCTTT
v_gene: TRBV19; abundance: NA; j_gene: TRBJ2-5; d_gene: NA; CDR3aa: CASSTGWRPQETQYF; CDR3nt: TGTGCCAGTAGTACGGGCTGGCGGCCTCAAGAGACCCAGTACTTC
v_gene: TRBV27; abundance: NA; j_gene: TRBJ1-6; d_gene: NA; CDR3aa: CASSFERGGSPLHF; CDR3nt: TGTGCCAGCAGTTTTGAGAGGGGTGGTTCACCCCTCCACTTT
v_gene: TRBV30; abundance: few; j_gene: TRBJ1-1; d_gene: NA; CDR3aa: CAWSFDGDEAFF; CDR3nt: TGTGCCTGGAGTTTTGACGGGGATGAAGCTTTCTTT
v_gene: TRBV6-1; abundance: few; j_gene: TRBJ2-5; d_gene: NA; CDR3aa: CASSEADGWETQYF; CDR3nt: TGTGCCAGCAGTGAAGCGGACGGATGGGAGACCCAGTACTTC
v_gene: TRBV5-1; abundance: NA; j_gene: TRBJ1-1; d_gene: NA; CDR3aa: CASSLGRVLNTEAFF; CDR3nt: TGCGCCAGCAGCTTGGGGCGGGTTTTGAACACTGAAGCTTTCTTT
v_gene: TRBV25-1; abundance: NA; j_gene: TRBJ2-1; d_gene: NA; CDR3aa: CASSQIGGEQFF; CDR3nt: TGTGCCAGCAGTCAAATCGGGGGTGAGCAGTTCTTC